Listed below are T cell receptor beta chains from one sample, sequenced in a study of T-cell memory formation after mild COVID-19. TCRdb ran MiXCR on the 5' RACE reads and lists one entry per CDR3 protein. The sample has around 200,000 distinct CDR3 sequences; about a fifth are singletons. What was sequenced was PBMCs or a T cell subset sorted from them (not recorded which). All receptors come from an adult woman who had mild COVID-19 (a few samples of this study predate the infection). Cell type and time point are not known. Each CDR3 is given with its conserved first and last residue. A D gene is named only where the DNA matches it firmly. A clone size is listed for some rows: how often the clone was seen (once, few, many), or a class if it is expanded.

clone_size	v_call	j_call	cdr3_length	d_call	cdr3_aa	cdr3_nt
few	TRBV24-1	TRBJ2-1	14	TRBD1	CATSERQGNNEQFF	TGTGCCACCAGTGAACGACAGGGGAACAATGAGCAGTTCTTC
-	TRBV30	TRBJ1-2	12	TRBD1	CAWSLTGTGYTF	TGTGCCTGGAGTCTGACAGGGACCGGCTACACCTTC
once	TRBV15	TRBJ2-3	15	-	CATSGTRRGTDTQYF	TGTGCCACCAGCGGGACACGAAGGGGCACAGATACGCAGTATTTT
few	TRBV5-1	TRBJ2-7	14	-	CASSFPGEANEQYF	TGCGCCAGCAGCTTTCCGGGGGAGGCGAATGAGCAGTACTTC
few	TRBV19	TRBJ1-5	12	TRBD1	CASRTGNQPQHF	TGTGCCAGTAGGACAGGGAATCAGCCCCAGCATTTT
-	TRBV12-3/TRBV12-4	TRBJ2-5	17	TRBD2	CASSFARASGAQETQYF	TGTGCCAGCAGTTTTGCTCGGGCTAGCGGGGCCCAAGAGACCCAGTACTTC
few	TRBV2	TRBJ1-1	13	TRBD1	CASRGQGWAEAFF	TGTGCCAGCAGAGGACAGGGGTGGGCTGAAGCTTTCTTT
few	TRBV9	TRBJ2-2	16	-	CASSVVGGQSTGELFF	TGTGCCAGCAGCGTAGTGGGGGGGCAGAGCACCGGGGAGCTGTTTTTT
few	TRBV7-9	TRBJ1-1	14	TRBD1	CASSSGTENTEAFF	TGTGCCAGCAGCTCCGGGACAGAGAACACTGAAGCTTTCTTT
-	TRBV11-2	TRBJ2-3	13	-	CASSLDELKSQYF	TGTGCCAGCAGCTTAGATGAATTGAAATCGCAGTATTTT